The 9 T cell receptor beta chains below were found in one sample sequenced in a study of blood T cells in healthy people across ages. For the second PCR, which ran for roughly 7 to 11 cycles, a sample-barcoded 5' primer and a J-beta primer mix were used. TCRdb re-called the 5' RACE reads through MiXCR, storing one row per CDR3 protein. Here the sample spans over 750,000 distinct CDR3 sequences, approximately 25% being singletons. These data were likewise used in another study, on T cells of mothers and their children.

Material: blood. The receptor set was obtained from a boy aged 5-17 years in good health.

This clonotype has just a few counts. This chain uses TRBV2 with TRBJ2-7; D is ambiguous. The CDR3 totals 11 residues. V lost 6 bases and J lost 3, with 6 bases in between. Germline values: CDR1 SNHLY, CDR2 FYNNEI. The CDR3 is CASSVDYEQYF. In DNA form, the CDR3 reads TGTGCCAGCAGCGTCGACTACGAGCAGTACTTC.

The chain has TRBV24-1 and TRBJ2-5; 13 bases align to TRBD2. The CDR3 length is 16 residues. Germline CDR1 is KGHDR and CDR2 is SFDVKD. V lost 3 bases and J lost 5; bases outside the gene matches: 5. CDR3 sequence (DNA): TGTGCCACCAGTGATAGTGGACTAGCGGGAGTGGAGACCCAGTACTTC. Residues: CATSDSGLAGVETQYF.

This clonotype was recorded a few times. The rearrangement uses TRBV11-3 and TRBJ2-1, with 15 nucleotides matching TRBD2. Losses at the gene ends were 4 bases for V and 4 bases for J; bases not matched to a gene: 5. From germline, CDR1 is SGHNT and CDR2 YENEEA. The CDR3 has 17 residues. The CDR3 is CASSSGLAGGGYNEQFF. The DNA of the CDR3 is TGTGCCAGCAGCTCGGGACTAGCGGGAGGTGGGTACAATGAGCAGTTCTTC.

The chain recombines TRBV9 with TRBJ1-2; D call uncertain. Germline-derived CDR1 and CDR2 are SGDLS and YYNGEE. The V end was cut by 10 bases, the J end by 8 bases, with 15 bases between. The CDR3 is 11 residues long. CDR3 bases: TGTGCCTGCGGCGCCCTGTACGGCTACACCTTC. Its translation: CACGALYGYTF.

V and J are TRBV12-3 or TRBV12-4 and TRBJ2-3, with 10 positions matching TRBD2. V shed 5 bases, J shed 2 bases, and the junction held 4 bases outside the gene matches. The length of the CDR3 is 15 residues. The CDR3: CASSNSGRITDTQYF. The DNA for the CDR3 is TGTGCCAGCAGTAATAGCGGGAGGATCACAGATACGCAGTATTTT.

The chain couples TRBV6-1 to TRBJ1-1, with D perhaps TRBD1 (6 bases). V lost 3 bases and J 5 bases, leaving 10 bases between the germline ends. In germline, CDR1 is MNHNS, CDR2 SASEGT. This CDR3 has 13 amino acids. The CDR3 nucleotides are TGTGCCAGCAGTGACGGGGGGCTGACTGAAGCTTTCTTT. This translates into CASSDGGLTEAFF.

This clonotype was seen more than once but under ten times. The chain carries TRBV20-1 and TRBJ1-3; D uncertain. There are 14 residues in the CDR3. Trimming pared 4 bases from V and 0 bases from J, leaving 10 bases between. Germline V CDR1 and CDR2: DFQATT, SNEGSKA (reference sequence). Written as DNA, the CDR3 is TGCAGTGCTACATGTGACGACTCTGGAAACACCATATATTTT. Protein sequence: CSATCDDSGNTIYF.

The chain combines TRBV6-6 with TRBJ1-2; 7 nucleotides match TRBD1. CDR1 is MNHNY and CDR2 is SVGAGI in the germline V gene (reference sequence). The CDR3 loop spans 14 amino acids. The V and J ends lost 5 bases and 3 bases, in that order; junction bases with no gene match: 6. In DNA form, the CDR3 reads TGTGCCAGCAGTACAGGGGTGGACTACTATGGCTACACCTTC. Amino acid sequence: CASSTGVDYYGYTF.

V and J are TRBV29-1 and TRBJ1-2; unclear D gene. The germline gives CDR1 SQVTM, CDR2 ANQGSEA. The germline V and J ends were trimmed by 3 bases and 6 bases, with 17 bases remaining between them. The CDR3 is 14 amino acids. The CDR3 coding sequence is TGCAGCGTTGAGGACCTTCAGATGGTCGATGGCTACACCTTC. Protein sequence: CSVEDLQMVDGYTF.